A selection of T cell receptor beta chains follows, all from one sample in a study of CD8 T cells in ankylosing spondylitis. TCRdb re-derived calls from the 5' RACE reads in MiXCR, one entry per CDR3 protein. This sample yields 200,000 to 250,000 distinct CDR3 sequences, of which 6% to 8% are seen a single time; approximately 15% belongs to the top ten. What was sequenced was blood, either unsorted or a sorted T cell fraction (not recorded which). The receptors were sampled from a male donor with ankylosing spondylitis. The CDR3 runs from the conserved cysteine through the conserved F or W. Each record gives: clone size, D gene, V gene, J gene, CDR3 DNA, CDR3 protein. D genes are given only for firm matches. Clone sizes are given selectively: once, few, many, or a class where the clone is expanded.

many,NA,TRBV29-1,TRBJ2-7,TGCAGCGTAGCTCCCAGAGGCTCCTACGAGCAGTACTTC,CSVAPRGSYEQYF
many,NA,TRBV12-3/TRBV12-4,TRBJ2-1,TGTGCCAGCGGGATTGGTGCAATATACAATGAGCAGTTCTTC,CASGIGAIYNEQFF
few,NA,TRBV6-5,TRBJ2-5,TGTGCCAGCAGTTCGTCGATGACAGCGCTCCAAGAGACCCAGTACTTC,CASSSSMTALQETQYF
many,NA,TRBV29-1,TRBJ2-1,TGCAGCGTTGAAGGGGTCCGTTTGAAAGGCTCCTACAATGAGCAGTTCTTC,CSVEGVRLKGSYNEQFF
many,NA,TRBV4-3,TRBJ2-1,TGCGCCAGCAGCCCCCTTGGGGGGATAGTTGGATCCTCCTACAATGAGCAGTTCTTC,CASSPLGGIVGSSYNEQFF
many,TRBD1,TRBV12-3/TRBV12-4,TRBJ2-7,TGTGCCAGCAGTTTAGGGACAGGGGGCAACGAGCAGTACTTC,CASSLGTGGNEQYF
few,TRBD2,TRBV7-9,TRBJ2-5,TGTGCCAGCAGCTTAGGCGGGACTAGCGAGACCCAGTACTTC,CASSLGGTSETQYF
many,TRBD2,TRBV12-3/TRBV12-4,TRBJ2-1,TGTGCCAGCAGTCATAGCGGGGCTGCATACAATGAGCAGTTCTTC,CASSHSGAAYNEQFF
many,TRBD1,TRBV5-6,TRBJ1-2,TGTGCCAGCAGCTATGGGACAGGGTTAAATGGCTACACCTTC,CASSYGTGLNGYTF
few,NA,TRBV7-9,TRBJ1-6,TGTGCCAGCAGAGGGGAGGGGAATTCACCCCTCCACTTT,CASRGEGNSPLHF
few,NA,TRBV20-1,TRBJ1-2,TGCAGGCGGGGTGGGGAGGAGAACTATGGCTACACCTTC,CRRGGEENYGYTF
few,TRBD1,TRBV5-1,TRBJ2-1,TGCGCCAGCAGTACGCCGGGACAGGCCTACAATGAGCAGTTCTTC,CASSTPGQAYNEQFF
NA,NA,TRBV27,TRBJ2-7,TGTGCCAGCAGTTTACCCGCCCACGAGCAGTACTTC,CASSLPAHEQYF
many,NA,TRBV4-1,TRBJ1-1,TGCGCCAGCAGCCAAGTAATAGCCTTGAACACTGAAGCTTTCTTT,CASSQVIALNTEAFF
many,NA,TRBV4-2,TRBJ2-1,TGTGCCAGCAGCCAGACAGGAGCACCCGAGCAGTTCTTC,CASSQTGAPEQFF
few,TRBD1,TRBV7-9,TRBJ1-1,TGTGCCAGTACTGCCCGGGACAGCTTCCTTGAAGCTTTCTTT,CASTARDSFLEAFF
many,NA,TRBV29-1,TRBJ2-3,TGCAGCGTTGCCTGGGATACGCAGTATTTT,CSVAWDTQYF
NA,NA,TRBV4-3,TRBJ2-7,TGCGCCAGCAGCCAAGGGGCAGGGGCTTCGGAGGAGCAGTACTTC,CASSQGAGASEEQYF
many,NA,TRBV6-1,TRBJ2-7,TGTGCCAGCAGGGGCTATTACGCATACGAGCAGTACTTC,CASRGYYAYEQYF
many,TRBD2,TRBV20-1,TRBJ2-7,TGCAGTGCTAGATCTCCTCTCCCGCTAGCGGTGTTCTACGAGCAGTACTTC,CSARSPLPLAVFYEQYF
many,NA,TRBV28,TRBJ2-1,TGTGCCAGCAGTTTAGGGCGCGGGGCGGGTTACAATGAGCAGTTCTTC,CASSLGRGAGYNEQFF
many,TRBD2,TRBV10-3,TRBJ2-1,TGTGCCATCAGTGATTTAACTAGCGGGATTTTCAGTGGGGGGTACAATGAGCAGTTCTTC,CAISDLTSGIFSGGYNEQFF
NA,TRBD1,TRBV27,TRBJ2-7,TGTGCCAGCAGTCCGCTCCGGCAGACAGGGATCGACTACGAGCAGTACTTC,CASSPLRQTGIDYEQYF
many,NA,TRBV28,TRBJ2-3,TGTGCCAGCAGTTATTCCCCCGGGACACACGCCACAGATACGCAGTATTTT,CASSYSPGTHATDTQYF
few,NA,TRBV14,TRBJ2-7,TGTGCCAGCAGCCAAGATACAGGGCCGAGATACTACGAGCAGTACTTC,CASSQDTGPRYYEQYF
few,NA,TRBV19,TRBJ2-6,TGTGCCACTTACTCGGTTTTAGCCAACGTCCTGACTTTC,CATYSVLANVLTF
NA,TRBD1,TRBV29-1,TRBJ2-1,TGCAGCGCTGGGACAGCGCGGAGCTCCTACAATGAGCAGTTCTTC,CSAGTARSSYNEQFF
many,NA,TRBV12-3/TRBV12-4,TRBJ2-5,TGTGCCAGCAGTGGGGCAGGGGAGACCCAGTACTTC,CASSGAGETQYF